This TCR beta chain was obtained from a study of blood T cells in healthy people across ages. The CDR3 totals 18 residues. The ends lost 1 base at V and 2 bases at J; junction bases unmatched: 9. The germline CDR1 and CDR2 sequences are MGHRA and YSYEKL. Details on this clonotype: Antigen: not known.

For the second PCR, which ran for about 7 to 11 cycles, a sample-barcoded 5' primer and a J-beta primer mix were used. Carrying 12 random nucleotides, a template-switch adaptor labeled each individual cDNA molecule. TCRdb processed the 5' RACE reads anew with MiXCR; each CDR3 protein has one entry. Of approximately 1,000,000 distinct CDR3 sequences listed, under 40% are singletons. Study conclusions and caveats: Naive T cell percentage by flow cytometry tracked strongly with beta diversity.

Per-sample PBMC isolation yielded at least 6.5 million cells. The origin of this receptor is a man aged 18 to 30 in good health. The sequenced sample was blood. The chain joins TRBV4-1 to TRBJ1-5, with 9 bases fitting TRBD1. CDR3 DNA sequence: TGCGCCAGCAGCCAAGTCCGACAGGGGGGTTGGCGCAATCAGCCCCAGCATTTT. Translating gives CASSQVRQGGWRNQPQHF.